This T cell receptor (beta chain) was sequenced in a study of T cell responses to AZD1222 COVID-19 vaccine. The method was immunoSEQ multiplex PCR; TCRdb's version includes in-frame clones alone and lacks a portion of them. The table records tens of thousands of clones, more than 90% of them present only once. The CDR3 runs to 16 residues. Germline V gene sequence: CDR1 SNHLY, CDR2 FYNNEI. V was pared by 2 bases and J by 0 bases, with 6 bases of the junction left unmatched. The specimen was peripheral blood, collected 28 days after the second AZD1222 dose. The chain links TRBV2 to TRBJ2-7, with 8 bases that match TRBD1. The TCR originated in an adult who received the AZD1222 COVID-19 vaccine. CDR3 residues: CASSENRDRSSYEQYF. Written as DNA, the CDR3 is TGTGCCAGCAGTGAAAATCGGGACAGGAGCTCCTACGAGCAGTACTTC.